This T cell receptor beta chain is drawn from a study of STAT5B mutations in CD4+ large granular lymphocyte leukemia. This clone came up once. Antigen: not known. Study-level points and caveats: Without putative leukemic clones, patient CD4-sorted repertoires remained more clonal than healthy CD4+ repertoires.

The repertoire was sequenced with immunoSEQ multiplex PCR; TCRdb's copy has only in-frame clones and lacks some. The sample includes about 30,000 clones, roughly three quarters of them seen just once. The CDR3 runs to 14 residues. Unmatched junction bases numbered 4, after V lost 7 bases and J lost 1 base. CDR1 is SNHLY, CDR2 FYNNEI, per germline. The chain has TRBV2 and TRBJ2-7; TRBD2 agrees at 10 bases. Specimen: CD4+ T cells from blood buffy coats. This receptor was identified in a human donor in good health. CDR3 region: CASKSGGGSYEQYF. The CDR3 DNA sequence: TGTGCCAGCAAAAGCGGGGGGGGGTCCTACGAGCAGTACTTC.